Sequencing of this TCR beta chain was carried out in a study of T cells after posttransplantation cyclophosphamide. Libraries were prepared by immunoSEQ multiplex PCR; TCRdb keeps only in-frame clonotypes and omits some of them. The table has some 6,700 clones, roughly four fifths seen once. Treatment was busulfan-fludarabine conditioning, a marrow graft, and cyclophosphamide on days +3 and +4. Note on this clone: The target antigen is unknown.

General observations from the study: Donor CD8+ memory clones often dominated recipient blood repertoires at later times. TRB overlap between skin or GI tissue T cells and blood was limited. Recipient CMV seropositivity and CMV reactivation strongly tracked TRB clonality.

The germline V gene encodes CDR1 SGHTA and CDR2 FQGNSA. V lost 8 bases, J lost 2 bases, and 12 bases lay in between. This CDR3 region has 13 residues. The specimen was PBMCs, collected after allogeneic stem cell transplant with posttransplant cyclophosphamide. The rearrangement joins TRBV7-2 to TRBJ2-5, with D maybe TRBD2 (7 bases). This sequence originates from a female patient aged 50 to 65 who received an allogeneic stem cell transplant from a related donor, was CMV-positive, and had no GVHD. Some T cells may be graft donor cells. The CDR3 nucleotides read TGTGCCAGCGGGGGGGCCCAACAAGAGACCCAGTACTTC. Translation: CASGGAQQETQYF.